These 25 T cell receptor beta chains share one sample of origin, sequenced in a study of cytomegalovirus exposure and HLA in healthy donors. Primers: 60 Vbeta forward and 13 Jbeta reverse. Data came from immunoSEQ multiplex PCR; TCRdb stores just in-frame clones and leaves some out. The repertoire consists of about 200,000 clones, with 12% occurring once and the leading ten covering approximately 7.8%. The sequenced sample consisted of PBMCs. The receptor set was obtained from a man aged 45-65 years in good health and CMV-seropositive.

This clone was seen a few times. V gene TRBV21-1 combines with J gene TRBJ2-4; the D segment call TRBD1 is taken from the table without a DNA check. TRBV21-1 is tagged as a pseudogene. The CDR3 sequence is 16 residues long. Written as DNA, the CDR3 is TGTGCCAGCAGAGTGACAGCCTTCCTAGCCAAAAACATTCAGTACTTC. This codes for CASRVTAFLAKNIQYF.

This clone appeared a few times. The rearrangement uses TRBV15 and TRBJ1-2; 10 bases match TRBD1. Germline V gene sequence: CDR1 LNHNV, CDR2 YYDKDF (reference sequence). CDR3 length: 12 residues. Trimming removed 6 bases from V and 8 bases from J; junction bases left unmatched: 3. The chain's CDR3 is CATRGTGEGYTF. In nucleotides, the CDR3 is TGTGCCACCAGGGGGACAGGGGAAGGCTACACCTTC.

In this sample, this clone turned up a few times. This chain uses TRBV6-5 with TRBJ2-5; 11 bases map to TRBD2. The CDR3 is 16 amino acids. J lost 5 bases, V lost 2 bases, and 7 bases had no gene match. Germline CDR1 reads MNHEY; CDR2 reads SVGAGI. CDR3 sequence reads: CASSYLSGGAGETQYF. As DNA, the CDR3 is TGTGCCAGCAGTTACCTTAGCGGGGGGGCCGGGGAGACCCAGTACTTC.

This clone was found a few times. The chain employs TRBV14 and TRBJ1-5; 8 bases line up with TRBD1. This CDR3 region has 15 residues. Germline lookup yields CDR1 SGHDN and CDR2 FVKESK. V shed 5 bases and J 2 bases; nucleotides not matched to a gene: 5. The CDR3 DNA follows: TGTGCCAGCAGCAAGACAGGGGCGGGCAATCAGCCCCAGCATTTT. Translated, it gives CASSKTGAGNQPQHF.

The chain has TRBV5-4 and TRBJ1-2; 7 positions match TRBD1. Germline V gene lookup returns CDR1 SGHNT and CDR2 YYREEE (reference sequence). The CDR3 is 14 amino acids. Trimming took 0 bases from V and 4 from J; bases not matched to a gene: 3. The CDR3 sequence: CASSLDRGSYGYTF. The CDR3 bases are TGTGCCAGCAGCTTGGACAGGGGTAGCTATGGCTACACCTTC.

A few counts support this clone. The chain has TRBV9 and TRBJ2-2, with a weak D call TRBD1 (5 bases). The CDR3 spans 17 residues. Germline CDR1 reads SGDLS; CDR2 reads YYNGEE. V was shortened by 0 bases and J by 0 bases, with 12 bases between the two germline ends. CDR3 DNA sequence: TGTGCCAGCAGCGTAGATTGGGGCTCCACGAACACCGGGGAGCTGTTTTTT. Its translation is CASSVDWGSTNTGELFF.

In its sample, this clone was seen a few times. The chain recombines TRBV6-5 with TRBJ1-2, with TRBD1 identical over 8 bases. There are 13 residues in the CDR3. The germline V gene has CDR1 MNHEY and CDR2 SVGAGI. The junction had 13 bases not matched to a gene; V was cut back by 11 bases and J by 8 bases. CDR3 bases: TGTGCCGCATCGGACAGGGTGGATGGAGGCTACACCTTC. Protein sequence: CAASDRVDGGYTF.

CDR3 loop: CASSPDRGQTDTQYF. CDR3 sequence (DNA): TGCGCCAGCAGCCCGGACAGGGGGCAGACAGATACGCAGTATTTT. The chain employs TRBV4-1 and TRBJ2-3, with 11 positions matching TRBD1. The CDR3 covers 15 residues. The V gene end was trimmed by 4 bases and the J gene end by 3 bases; junction bases not matched to a gene: 3. Germline loops: CDR1 MGHRA, CDR2 YSYEKL.

Only a few counts were recorded for this clone. This chain joins TRBV11-1 and TRBJ1-6; D is ambiguous. This CDR3 contains 16 residues. The V and J ends lost 5 bases and 0 bases respectively, with 11 bases between them. Germline CDR1 reads SGHAT; CDR2 reads FQDESV (reference sequence). The CDR3 reads CASSPHGSSYNSPLHF. As DNA, the CDR3 is TGTGCCAGCAGCCCCCACGGGAGCTCCTATAATTCACCCCTCCACTTT. The full variable domain, in which reference TRBV11-1 and TRBJ1-6 provide the parts outside the CDR3, is EAEVAQSPRYKITEKSQAVAFWCDPISGHATLYWYRQILGQGPELLVQFQDESVVDDSQLPKDRFSAERLKGVDSTLKIQPAELGDSAMYLCASSPHGSSYNSPLHFGNGTRLTVT.

About this clone: The junction departs from germline at one end; a sequencing error may be responsible. J is TRBJ1-2 and V is TRBV15; 10 bases are shared with TRBD1. Germline CDR1 and CDR2: LNHNV and YYDKDF (reference sequence). The CDR3 has 15 residues. CDR3 region: CATSGDRGLNYGYTF. The CDR3 DNA reads as TGTGCCACCAGCGGAGACAGGGGGCTCAACTATGGCTACACCTTC.

This clone has only a few counts. The CDR3 coding sequence is TGTGCCAGCACCCTGGACAGGGGGGGTACTGAAGCTTTCTTT. This gives the protein CASTLDRGGTEAFF. This sequence joins TRBV5-4 and TRBJ1-1, with TRBD1 matching over 10 bases. V trimming: 6 bases; J trimming: 5 bases; junction bases outside the gene matches: 7. The CDR3 length is 14 residues. Germline CDR1 is SGHNT and CDR2 is YYREEE (reference sequence).

In this sample, this clone turned up a few times. This sequence joins TRBV7-2 and TRBJ2-1, with D possibly matching TRBD1 (6 bases). This CDR3 is 13 amino acids long. Germline V gene sequence: CDR1 SGHTA, CDR2 FQGNSA. V shed 5 bases and J shed 2 bases, with 7 bases lying between them. The CDR3 here is CASSGGPYNEQFF. In DNA form, the CDR3 reads TGTGCCAGCAGCGGGGGCCCCTACAATGAGCAGTTCTTC. Filled out from reference TRBV7-2 and TRBJ2-1, the complete variable domain reads GAGVSQSPSNKVTEKGKDVELRCDPISGHTALYWYRQSLGQGLEFLIYFQGNSAPDKSGLPSDRFSAERTGGSVSTLTIQRTQQEDSAVYLCASSGGPYNEQFFGPGTRLTVL.

The chain carries TRBV28 and TRBJ2-7; D uncertain. The CDR3 totals 13 residues. The V gene's germline CDR1 is MDHEN and CDR2 SYDVKM. Trimming took off 5 bases at V and 5 bases at J, with 13 bases between the two ends. This CDR3 is CASSPPGVDEQYV. In DNA form, the CDR3 reads TGTGCCAGCAGTCCCCCAGGTGTTGACGAGCAGTACGTC.

This sequence joins TRBV2 and TRBJ1-6, with 7 bases that match TRBD1. V gave up 6 bases and J gave up 6 bases; unmatched junction bases: 5. CDR3 length equals 14 residues. Germline V gives CDR1 SNHLY, CDR2 FYNNEI. CDR3 nucleotide sequence: TGTGCCAGCAGCACACAGGGGTCTAATTCACCCCTCCACTTT. Protein sequence: CASSTQGSNSPLHF.

In regard to this clone: Because it lacks the conserved phenylalanine or tryptophan at the end, this CDR3 is likely a read error. The chain carries TRBV28 and TRBJ1-5, with D uncertain. This CDR3 is built from 12 residues. The germline V gene encodes CDR1 MDHEN and CDR2 SYDVKM. The CDR3 region has the DNA TGTGCAAGCACTTTGATGAGGCAGCCCCAGCATGTT. Its translation: CASTLMRQPQHV.

In this sample, this clone turned up a few times. The CDR3 DNA reads as TGTGCCAGCAGCGACGTTACAGGGTATGGATCCTACAATGAGCAGTTCTTC. This translates into CASSDVTGYGSYNEQFF. The chain is built from TRBV5-6 and TRBJ2-1; weak D call: TRBD1 (6 bases). Trimming pared 4 bases from V and 1 base from J, leaving 18 bases between. This CDR3 comprises 17 residues. Germline CDR1 SGHDT, CDR2 YYEEEE.

The genes are TRBV5-1 and TRBJ1-2; D may be TRBD1 (6 bases). CDR1 SGHRS and CDR2 YFSETQ come from the germline V gene. This CDR3 comprises 14 residues. Trimming pared 0 bases from V and 13 bases from J, leaving 19 bases between. The CDR3 loop reads CASSLDNGTPHSTF. DNA of the CDR3: TGCGCCAGCAGCTTGGATAACGGGACACCCCATAGCACCTTC.

The rearrangement uses TRBV2 and TRBJ1-1, with 7 bases lining up with TRBD1. Germline CDR1 SNHLY, CDR2 FYNNEI. Trimming removed 6 bases from V and 7 bases from J; junction bases left unmatched: 5. This CDR3 comprises 12 residues. For the CDR3, the DNA is TGTGCCAGCAGGAGGGACAGCGTTGAAGCTTTCTTT. This gives the protein CASRRDSVEAFF.

There are a few counts of this clone. The chain joins TRBV27 to TRBJ1-4; D is possibly TRBD1 (5 bases). This CDR3 region has 15 residues. Looked up from germline, CDR1 is MNHEY and CDR2 is SMNVEV (reference sequence). Trimming took 5 bases from V and 7 from J, leaving 17 bases between them. The CDR3 region has the DNA TGTGCCAGCAGTCCCTTCGTGGGGGGGGGTGAAAAACTGTTTTTT. Protein sequence: CASSPFVGGGEKLFF.

V usage is TRBV5-4 and J usage is TRBJ1-3; TRBD1 is a possible D gene (6 bases). V dropped 2 bases and J dropped 0 bases, with 12 bases sitting between them. CDR1 SGHNT and CDR2 YYREEE come from the germline V gene (reference sequence). This CDR3 is 16 amino acids long. CDR3 residues: CASSLQGKLSGNTIYF. The CDR3 DNA reads TGTGCCAGCAGCTTACAGGGAAAGCTCTCTGGAAACACCATATATTTT. Full variable domain (rest looked up from reference TRBV5-4 and TRBJ1-3): ETGVTQSPTHLIKTRGQQVTLRCSSQSGHNTVSWYQQALGQGPQFIFQYYREEENGRGNFPPRFSGLQFPNYSSELNVNALELDDSALYLCASSLQGKLSGNTIYFGEGSWLTVV.

This clone was detected a few times. CDR3 coding DNA: TGCGCCAGCAGCCAAGATGGGGGGAGCAATCAGCCCCAGCATTTT. Translated: CASSQDGGSNQPQHF. This chain links TRBV4-3 with TRBJ1-5, with D possibly TRBD1 on 5 matching bases. Per the germline V gene, CDR1 is LGHNA and CDR2 is YSLEER. V was clipped by 0 bases and J by 1 base, with 7 bases between them. The CDR3 contains 15 residues.

The chain has TRBV7-9 and TRBJ2-7; TRBD1 aligns across 7 bases. V dropped 5 bases and J dropped 5; count of bases not matched to a gene: 6. This CDR3 is 13 amino acids long. Per the germline V gene, CDR1 is SEHNR and CDR2 is FQNEAQ (reference sequence). CDR3 sequence: CASSTRTGDEQYF. CDR3 sequence (DNA): TGTGCCAGCAGCACCCGGACAGGCGACGAGCAGTACTTC.

This clone was seen more than once but under ten times. This chain joins TRBV21-1 and TRBJ1-4. TRBV21-1 is a listed pseudogene. This CDR3 has 16 amino acids. Here the CDR3 reads CASSNGRVAGVEKLFF. The CDR3 DNA is TGTGCCAGCAGCAATGGGCGGGTGGCCGGGGTGGAAAAACTGTTTTTT.

This clone was seen a handful of times. Other DNA sequences of this sample code for an identical CDR3. The rearrangement links TRBV19 to TRBJ1-1; D is uncertain. Deletions cut 2 bases from V and 0 bases from J, with 4 bases between. The CDR3 extends over 13 amino acids. Germline V CDR1 and CDR2: LNHDA, SQIVND (reference sequence). This CDR3 is CASSISVNTEAFF. The CDR3 DNA follows: TGTGCCAGTAGTATATCCGTGAACACTGAAGCTTTCTTT.

This clone was observed a handful of times. The genes are TRBV5-6 and TRBJ1-1; TRBD1 agrees at 11 bases. The length of the CDR3 is 13 residues. The germline CDR1 and CDR2 sequences are SGHDT and YYEEEE. The trim removed 4 bases at V and 11 bases at J, leaving 7 bases unmatched. DNA of the CDR3: TGTGCCAGCAGCCTTGGGACAGGGGGATGGGCTTTCTTT. As protein: CASSLGTGGWAFF.